This TCR beta chain was sequenced for a study of T cell changes during pregnancy in multiple sclerosis. The germline CDR1 and CDR2 sequences are MNHEY and SMNVEV (reference sequence). V lost 8 bases to trimming and J lost 4 bases; unmatched junction nucleotides: 1. This CDR3 region has 11 residues. The table came from immunoSEQ multiplex PCR; TCRdb's copy has only in-frame clones and leaves some out. The repertoire holds over 15,000 clones, with 88% as singletons. The material sequenced was CD8+ T cells from peripheral blood mononuclear cells, taken after pregnancy. The gene calls are TRBV27 and TRBJ1-1, with TRBD1 matching 7 bases. This TCR derives from a female donor in good health, enrolled as a control in a pregnancy study. The CDR3 DNA reads TGTGCCAGCTCAGGGGGCACTGAAGCTTTCTTT. It codes for CASSGGTEAFF.